These 2 T cell receptor beta chains were all obtained from the same sample, sequenced in a study of regulatory T cells in long-lasting Graves disease. Investigators prepared the TCR beta libraries by applying iRepertoire HTBI primers and Arm-PCR of CDR3 regions. TCRdb reanalysed the multiplex PCR reads using MiXCR and keeps one entry per CDR3 protein. The table shows more than 300,000 distinct CDR3 sequences, with 20% occurring only once. The time point was: persistent/refractory GD, antithyroid drugs over 5 years with positive TRAb. The TCR library was made from RNA extracted from PBMCs. The sequencing used peripheral blood mononuclear cells (PBMCs), collected when the disease was refractory, from a patient treated with antithyroid drugs. These receptors were taken from a female donor with Graves disease.

This clonotype was counted a few times. The genes are TRBV4-1 and TRBJ2-7; a weak D match, TRBD2 (5 bases). CDR1 is MGHRA, CDR2 YSYEKL, per germline. Trimming left V 0 bases short and J 2 bases short, with 14 bases between. The CDR3 totals 16 residues. CDR3 nucleotides: TGCGCCAGCAGCCAAGATTACGAGACGGGGACCTACGAGCAGTACTTC. It encodes CASSQDYETGTYEQYF.

Note on this clonotype: This may be a read error, as it is one base from a much larger clone. CDR3 coding DNA: TGCAGCGTTGAAGCGGGGGAGGGAGAAGAACTGTTTTTT. The encoded protein is CSVEAGEGEELFF. The chain combines TRBV29-1 with TRBJ1-4; the D gene is possibly TRBD1 (5 bases). The CDR3 has 13 residues. CDR1 is SQVTM, CDR2 ANQGSEA, per germline. Between the trimmed V and J ends, which lost 1 base and 12 bases, there was a span of 15 bases.